This T cell receptor (beta chain) was captured in a study of T cells in Graves' hyperthyroidism and ophthalmopathy. Study details: Peripheral blood collection took place at initial diagnosis, before any treatment.

Amplified TCR beta CDR3 regions derived from RNA transcripts. The HTBI primer set served for first-round RT-PCR of the TCR CDR3. TCRdb reprocessed the multiplex PCR reads via MiXCR and lists one record per CDR3 protein. The table records around 600,000 distinct CDR3 sequences, roughly 15% of them present only once. Active moderate-to-severe ophthalmopathy, Clinical Activity Score at least 3, NOSPECS at least 4, under 3 months' duration. Patients having uncontrolled infection, another autoimmune disease, pregnancy or lactation were not included. Diagnosing involved the use of clinical symptoms, serum thyroxine and TRAb, thyroid ultrasound and orbital computed tomography. Germline V gives CDR1 DFQATT, CDR2 SNEGSKA (reference sequence). V dropped 4 bases and J dropped 1 base, with 10 bases sitting between them. The CDR3 has 13 residues. The table lists this clonotype with many counts.

The J gene is TRBJ1-1, the V gene TRBV20-1; D is undetermined. This receptor was taken from a woman between 50 and 59 years old with Graves' ophthalmopathy. The sample consisted of blood. The DNA for the CDR3 is TGCAGTGCTACCCTCGAAGCGAACACTGAAGCTTTCTTT. Translated, it gives CSATLEANTEAFF.